The rows below give T cell receptor beta chains drawn from one sample of a study of monozygotic twins with inflammatory bowel disease. TCRdb re-called the 5' RACE reads and gives one entry per CDR3 protein, without DNA. In all, the sample yields hundreds of thousands of distinct CDR3 sequences. Sequencing used blood. The receptors come from a human donor with ulcerative colitis or Crohn's disease, or a healthy co-twin of an affected twin (not recorded which). Each CDR3 is given with its conserved first and last residue. Fields, in order: V gene, J gene, CDR3 protein.

TRBV9	TRBJ1-1	CASSVAPGGARGGTEAFF
TRBV18	TRBJ2-2	CASSPRAGVTGELFF
TRBV6-2/TRBV6-3	TRBJ1-3	CASSYSVLADRNRGNTIYF
TRBV5-6	TRBJ1-2	CASKDGNSYGYTF
TRBV9	TRBJ2-3	CASSPYGGDYTDTQYF
TRBV2	TRBJ1-5	CASSEWGAAGNQPQHF
TRBV12-3/TRBV12-4	TRBJ1-1	CASSWDRSLFF
TRBV2	TRBJ2-2	CASSGTSANTGELFF
TRBV14	TRBJ1-2	CASSQHTGTYGYTF
TRBV19	TRBJ2-6	CASSPTTGAGANVLTF
TRBV29-1	TRBJ2-2	CSGRPGTGDTGELFF
TRBV20-1	TRBJ1-5	CSASLGMERNQPQHF
TRBV5-1	TRBJ1-1	CASSFLTGANTEVFF
TRBV5-1	TRBJ1-2	CASSLGQVYGYTF
TRBV7-9	TRBJ1-1	CASSLEGHRGAEAFF
TRBV7-8	TRBJ1-1	CASSIGTANTEAFF
TRBV6-1	TRBJ2-1	CASSPRQASYNEQFF
TRBV10-3	TRBJ1-1	CAISETGGLNTEAFF
TRBV5-1	TRBJ2-7	CASSPGGTTYEQYF
TRBV12-3/TRBV12-4	TRBJ2-1	CASSLSYVQGRNEQFF
TRBV20-1	TRBJ1-1	CSARDTGTYPATEAFF
TRBV20-1	TRBJ2-3	CSARVATGEDTDTQYF
TRBV6-5	TRBJ1-1	CASSYGTDSNTEAFF
TRBV5-6	TRBJ2-1	CASSQGLAGHNEQFF
TRBV2	TRBJ2-7	CASSEAASGAYEQYF
TRBV12-3/TRBV12-4	TRBJ2-3	CASSPGAGYSTDTQYF
TRBV5-1	TRBJ2-1	CASSLDGSNSYNEQFF
TRBV5-1	TRBJ2-1	CASRSWGGGDYNEQFF
TRBV7-9	TRBJ1-4	CASSLDGSGLEKLFF
TRBV7-3	TRBJ2-3	CASSFRTGPTDTQYF
TRBV7-2	TRBJ2-7	CASSLRTGGHEQYF
TRBV18	TRBJ1-1	CASSLSGAGEAFF
TRBV6-5	TRBJ1-6	CASSYSTGFYNSPLHF
TRBV27	TRBJ2-3	CASSSLGLAEGDTQYF
TRBV29-1	TRBJ2-1	CSVAGTSESYNEQFF
TRBV28	TRBJ1-2	CASLGGVEYGYTF
TRBV11-1	TRBJ2-3	CASSLARTSSTDTQYF
TRBV12-3/TRBV12-4	TRBJ1-1	CASSLALSTEEAFF
TRBV5-1	TRBJ1-1	CASSQTATNTEAFF
TRBV27	TRBJ2-1	CASSNRDLAYNEQFF
TRBV7-2	TRBJ2-3	CASSSPGRGDTQYF
TRBV5-1	TRBJ2-1	CASSLGLPKYNEQFF
TRBV6-1	TRBJ2-7	CASSPALLALSYEQYF
TRBV7-9	TRBJ2-1	CASTAGNNEQFF
TRBV18	TRBJ2-7	CASSPTGSARTTYEQYF
TRBV20-1	TRBJ1-2	CSAPGTGHGYTF